This T cell receptor (beta chain) is from a study of T cell responses to AZD1222 COVID-19 vaccine. Regarding the study as a whole: Seropositive at baseline were only 5 or 6 AZD1222 recipients. In all cases, repertoires were sampled only after the peak T cell response. CD4 TCRs covered the whole spike, strongest at regions 160-218 and 743-854. Nearly half of spike-specific TCRs reportedly go after variant regions that carry no mutations.

The germline V and J ends were trimmed by 5 bases and 10 bases, with 8 bases remaining between them. Germline loops: CDR1 MDHEN, CDR2 SYDVKM. The length of the CDR3 is 11 residues. Here immunoSEQ multiplex PCR was the method, and the copy in TCRdb shows in-frame clones only, minus some. The sample consists of over 100,000 clones, more than 75% of them appearing once. In regard to this clone: Its antigen remains unknown.

This specimen was peripheral blood, taken 28 days after the second AZD1222 dose. The sequence was obtained from an adult who received the AZD1222 COVID-19 vaccine. J is TRBJ1-4 and V is TRBV28, with TRBD1 as a possible D gene (5 bases). CDR3 in amino acids: CASSGGRKLFF. DNA for the CDR3: TGTGCCAGCAGTGGGGGGAGAAAACTGTTTTTT.